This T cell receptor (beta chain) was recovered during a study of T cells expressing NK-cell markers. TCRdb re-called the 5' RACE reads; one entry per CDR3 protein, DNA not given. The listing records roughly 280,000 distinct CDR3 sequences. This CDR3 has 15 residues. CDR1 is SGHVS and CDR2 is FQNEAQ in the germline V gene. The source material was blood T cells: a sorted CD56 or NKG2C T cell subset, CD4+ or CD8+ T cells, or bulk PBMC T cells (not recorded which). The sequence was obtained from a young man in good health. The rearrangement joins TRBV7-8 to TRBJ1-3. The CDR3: CASRPSSSSGNTIYF. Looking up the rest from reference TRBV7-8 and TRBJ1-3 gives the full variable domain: GAGVSQSPRYKVAKRGQDVALRCDPISGHVSLFWYQQALGQGPEFLTYFQNEAQLDKSGLPSDRFFAERPEGSVSTLKIQRTQQEDSAVYLCASRPSSSSGNTIYFGEGSWLTVV.